These 24 T cell receptor beta chains came from one sample sequenced in a study of blood T cell repertoires in COVID-19. Clones were read by immunoSEQ multiplex PCR, and TCRdb kept only the in-frame ones, dropping some. The top ten hold approximately 12% of the sample, which has about 56,000 clones, 80% to 85% seen once. Sequencing used peripheral blood. The receptors were gathered from a woman of 80 years or more with acute or convalescent COVID-19.

V usage is TRBV3-1 (or the pseudogene TRBV3-2) and J usage is TRBJ2-7; no clear D. Deletions cut 1 base from V and 8 bases from J, with 12 bases between. This CDR3 is built from 13 residues. Germline V gene lookup returns CDR1 LGHDT and CDR2 YNNKEL (reference sequence). This CDR3 reads CASSQGSNLKQYF. The CDR3 DNA sequence: TGTGCCAGCAGCCAAGGTTCTAATCTGAAGCAGTACTTC.

The V call is TRBV7-6, the J call TRBJ2-5; possible D gene TRBD2, 7 bases. The V and J ends lost 3 bases and 4 bases respectively, with 30 bases between them. In germline, CDR1 is SGHVS, CDR2 FNYEAQ. This CDR3 contains 20 residues. The CDR3 DNA reads TGTGCCAGCAGCTTCTCCCCAAACGGGGGGCGGGCCGCACAAGGAGAGACCCAGTACTTC. Its protein is CASSFSPNGGRAAQGETQYF.

This clone has only a few counts. The chain couples TRBV30 to TRBJ1-1; 9 nucleotides align to TRBD1. Germline V gene data show CDR1 as GTSNPN and CDR2 as SVGIG (reference sequence). The V and J ends lost 8 bases and 3 bases, in that order; junction bases with no gene match: 7. This CDR3 spans 13 amino acids. CDR3 nucleotides: TGTGCCAGCACTAGGGACAGGGACACTGAAGCTTTCTTT. It is translated as CASTRDRDTEAFF. Complete variable domain (other parts from reference TRBV30 and TRBJ1-1): SQTIHQWPATLVQPVGSPLSLECTVEGTSNPNLYWYRQAAGRGLQLLFYSVGIGQISSEVPQNLSASRPQDRQFILSSKKLLLSDSGFYLCASTRDRDTEAFFGQGTRLTVV.

Remarks on this clone: An end of the junction differs from the germline gene, which may be a read error. DNA of the CDR3: TGTGCCAGCAGTTTTCTGTGGAGCGGCCTCTGGCACTTC. Amino acids: CASSFLWSGLWHF. The chain joins TRBV12-3 or TRBV12-4 to TRBJ2-5, with a tentative D call TRBD2 (5 bases). The CDR3 has 13 amino acids.

The table lists this clone with a count of one. CDR3 nucleotides: TGTGCCAGCAGCTGGGGGGACGGGACTGAAGCTTTCTTT. Translating gives CASSWGDGTEAFF. V is TRBV12-3 or TRBV12-4 and J is TRBJ1-1; D is perhaps TRBD1 (5 bases). CDR3 size: 13 residues. Trimming shortened V by 6 bases and J by 5 bases, and 13 bases separated the two germline ends.

This chain joins TRBV6-5 and TRBJ2-7; D may be TRBD1 (5 bases). V lost 5 bases, J lost 3 bases, and 8 bases lay in between. The CDR3 consists of 12 residues. Germline CDR1 and CDR2: MNHEY and SVGAGI. DNA of the CDR3: TGTGCCAGCAGTCACGACAGCTACGAGCAGTACTTC. It codes for CASSHDSYEQYF.

The chain joins TRBV5-1 to TRBJ1-6; 10 bases are shared with TRBD1. Germline CDR1 reads SGHRS; CDR2 reads YFSETQ. This CDR3 has 15 residues. After removal of 4 bases from V and 6 bases from J, the junction contained 4 bases not matched to a gene. Here the CDR3 reads CASSVTGGSNSPLHF. CDR3 DNA: TGCGCCAGCAGCGTGACAGGGGGCAGTAATTCACCCCTCCACTTT. Combining the CDR3 with reference TRBV5-1 and TRBJ1-6 gives the whole variable domain KAGVTQTPRYLIKTRGQQVTLSCSPISGHRSVSWYQQTPGQGLQFLFEYFSETQRNKGNFPGRFSGRQFSNSRSEMNVSTLELGDSALYLCASSVTGGSNSPLHFGNGTRLTVT.

The chain links TRBV6-4 to TRBJ2-1; D may be TRBD2 (6 bases). Trimming stripped 8 bases from V and 12 bases from J, with 20 bases between. The CDR3 has 13 residues. Germline V CDR1 and CDR2: MRHNA, SNTAGT. In nucleotides, the CDR3 is TGTGCCAGCCCGACGGGGGTGCAACGGGGGCAGTTCTTC. Protein: CASPTGVQRGQFF.

The CDR3 protein is CASSEWQGNTGELFF. The CDR3 DNA is TGTGCCAGCAGTGAATGGCAGGGGAACACCGGGGAGCTGTTTTTT. This chain links TRBV2 with TRBJ2-2, with D perhaps matching TRBD1 (5 bases). Germline CDR1 SNHLY, CDR2 FYNNEI. The CDR3 loop spans 15 amino acids. V was shortened by 2 bases and J by 1 base, with 8 bases between the two germline ends.

The chain uses TRBV6-1 and TRBJ1-6; the match to TRBD1 covers 8 bases. CDR3 length: 15 residues. The J segment lost 9 bases and the V segment lost 1 base, leaving 5 bases of the junction unmatched. Germline CDR1 is MNHNS and CDR2 is SASEGT. CDR3: CASSEDSGGLSPLHF. The CDR3 DNA follows: TGTGCCAGCAGTGAAGATTCAGGGGGCCTTTCACCCCTCCACTTT.

The chain is built from TRBV27 and TRBJ1-1; D is possibly TRBD1 (6 bases). V lost 6 bases and J 0 bases, leaving 11 bases between the germline ends. Germline V lookup: CDR1 MNHEY, CDR2 SMNVEV (reference sequence). CDR3 length equals 14 residues. CDR3 residues: CASRQTGLNTEAFF. CDR3 DNA: TGTGCCAGCAGGCAAACAGGGTTGAACACTGAAGCTTTCTTT.

The rearrangement links TRBV19 to TRBJ1-6; D may be TRBD1 (5 bases). The CDR3 has 16 amino acids. V was trimmed by 8 bases and J by 0 bases, leaving 14 bases between them. Germline V gives CDR1 LNHDA, CDR2 SQIVND (reference sequence). CDR3 DNA: TGTGCCAGTGGCGGGGACCGCAGCTCCTATAATTCACCCCTCCACTTT. Amino acid sequence: CASGGDRSSYNSPLHF.

This clone was found many times. The V call is TRBV2, the J call TRBJ1-5; a weak D match, TRBD1 (6 bases). The CDR3 consists of 16 residues. Trimming took off 4 bases at V and 4 bases at J, with 17 bases between the two ends. Germline V gene lookup returns CDR1 SNHLY and CDR2 FYNNEI. The CDR3 spells CASSGTALMWNQPQHF. DNA of the CDR3: TGTGCCAGCAGTGGGACAGCCTTAATGTGGAATCAGCCCCAGCATTTT.

This clone was recorded a few times. The chain recombines TRBV5-8 with TRBJ2-5; 9 nucleotides match TRBD1. The CDR3 has 13 residues. J gave up 4 bases and V 4 bases, and 2 bases lay outside the gene matches. CDR1 SGHTS and CDR2 YDEGEE come from the germline V gene. This CDR3 reads CASSRDRAETQYF. As DNA, the CDR3 is TGTGCCAGCAGCCGGGACAGGGCAGAGACCCAGTACTTC.

The rearrangement links TRBV19 to TRBJ1-3; no clear D gene. Between the trimmed V and J ends, which lost 7 bases and 2 bases, there was a span of 21 bases. Germline V lookup: CDR1 LNHDA, CDR2 SQIVND (reference sequence). This CDR3 is built from 17 residues. The CDR3, as DNA: TGTGCCAGTATCCGTGTCGCCTCGACGGGGACTGGAAACACCATATATTTT. It specifies CASIRVASTGTGNTIYF.

This clone was counted between two and nine times. The rearrangement joins TRBV25-1 to TRBJ1-2; 7 nucleotides match TRBD1. Germline V gene data show CDR1 as MGHDK and CDR2 as SYGVNS. J was trimmed by 8 bases and V by 4 bases; bases with no gene match: 10. The CDR3 consists of 14 residues. CDR3 nucleotides: TGTGCCAGCAGTGGGGGAACAGGGGTGGGAGGCTACACCTTC. This gives the protein CASSGGTGVGGYTF.

V and J are TRBV5-1 and TRBJ2-7; the D gene is possibly TRBD1 (6 bases). The CDR3 runs 15 residues. Germline V gives CDR1 SGHRS, CDR2 YFSETQ. Trimming left V 3 bases short and J 1 base short, with 14 bases between. This CDR3 reads CASSWSRTESYEQYF. CDR3 nucleotides: TGCGCCAGCAGCTGGTCCCGGACAGAGTCCTACGAGCAGTACTTC.

The gene calls are TRBV11-2 and TRBJ2-7, with no clear D. The CDR3 consists of 14 residues. Germline V CDR1 and CDR2: SGHAT, FQNNGV. Trimming cost V 1 base and J 2 bases, with 9 bases left between them. For the CDR3, the DNA is TGTGCCAGCAGCTTAGCTGGCAGAACCTACGAGCAGTACTTC. Translation: CASSLAGRTYEQYF. The variable domain in full, completed from reference TRBV11-2 and TRBJ2-7, reads EAGVAQSPRYKIIEKRQSVAFWCNPISGHATLYWYQQILGQGPKLLIQFQNNGVVDDSQLPKDRFSAERLKGVDSTLKIQPAKLEDSAVYLCASSLAGRTYEQYFGPGTRLTVT.

The chain joins TRBV7-9 to TRBJ2-7; the D is unclear. Germline-derived CDR1 and CDR2 are SEHNR and FQNEAQ (reference sequence). The CDR3 runs to 13 residues. V lost 1 base to trimming and J lost 2 bases, with 6 bases between them. The DNA of the CDR3 is TGTGCCAGCAGCTTAGTAGTTACCTACGAGCAGTACTTC. Its translation: CASSLVVTYEQYF.

The V call is TRBV27, the J call TRBJ1-2, with a possible D match to TRBD1 (5 bases). V lost 7 bases to trimming and J lost 5 bases, with 8 bases between them. The CDR3 spans 11 residues. Germline CDR1 is MNHEY and CDR2 is SMNVEV (reference sequence). CDR3 sequence: CASNGGYGYTF. The CDR3 region has the DNA TGTGCCAGCAACGGGGGGTATGGCTACACCTTC.

This clone has a single count. Written as DNA, the CDR3 is TGTGCCAGTAGTCCCCCCGCGCGGCTGAACACTGAAGCTTTCTTT. Its protein product is CASSPPARLNTEAFF. The chain carries TRBV19 and TRBJ1-1; D is ambiguous. The CDR3 length is 15 residues. In germline, CDR1 is LNHDA, CDR2 SQIVND (reference sequence). V was clipped by 5 bases and J by 0 bases, with 13 bases between them.

The CDR3, as DNA: TGTGCCAGCACTCAGGGGACAGGGAGCACAGATACGCAGTATTTT. Its protein is CASTQGTGSTDTQYF. This rearrangement joins TRBV6-5 to TRBJ2-3, with 9 nucleotides matching TRBD1. The CDR3 spans 15 residues. Losses at the gene ends were 7 bases for V and 0 bases for J; bases not matched to a gene: 5. CDR1 MNHEY and CDR2 SVGAGI come from the germline V gene.

In this sample, this clone turned up a few times. This sample also contains other DNA sequences that code for the same CDR3. The genes are TRBV6-6 and TRBJ1-2; 9 bases line up with TRBD1. CDR1 and CDR2 (germline): MNHNY, SVGAGI (reference sequence). Trimming removed 6 bases from V and 2 bases from J; junction bases left unmatched: 4. The CDR3 has 14 amino acids. CDR3 DNA: TGTGCCAGCAGCCCGGGACAGGGAAACTATGGCTACACCTTC. Encoded protein: CASSPGQGNYGYTF.

This clone was counted between two and nine times. This chain links TRBV5-1 with TRBJ1-1; 9 bases are a match to TRBD1. The CDR3 consists of 14 residues. The germline V gene has CDR1 SGHRS and CDR2 YFSETQ. V lost 7 bases and J lost 4; bases outside the gene matches: 8. In DNA, the CDR3 is TGCGCCAGCGACGCTACAGGGGGCGGCACTGAAGCTTTCTTT. It encodes CASDATGGGTEAFF.